The clone carrying this TCR beta chain was observed at least ten times. The record originates from a study of identical twins. Germline V CDR1 and CDR2: SQVTM, ANQGSEA. The CDR3 sequence is 13 residues long. The J segment lost 3 bases and the V segment lost 5 bases, leaving 3 bases of the junction unmatched. TCRdb reanalysed the 5' RACE reads using MiXCR and keeps one entry per CDR3 protein. The table has some 590,000 distinct CDR3 sequences, nearly 10% seen once. This same sample was also taken into another study, of yellow fever vaccine responses in identical twins.

Sequencing was performed on PBMCs. The chain employs TRBV29-1 and TRBJ2-7; 11 bases agree with TRBD2. The source of this sequence is a woman aged 18 to 35 in good health. Here the CDR3 reads CSVILAGDYEQYF. In DNA form, the CDR3 reads TGCAGCGTTATACTAGCGGGAGACTACGAGCAGTACTTC.